This TCR beta chain stems from a study of shared clonotypes between healthy human individuals (dated by TCRdb to 2018 to 2021). Study-level background: A few men and a couple of women, aged 18 to 49 years, made up the cohort. To estimate repertoire size and how much clonotype sharing occurs between individuals, the study deeply sequenced the blood TCR repertoires of five healthy adults. Leukapheresis yielded between about 0.85 and 10 billion PBMCs per donor. To increase sequencing depth and limit assay-specific biases, TCR repertoire library preparation and sequencing were carried out by different laboratories using diverse techniques. Study-level results and caveats: Pairwise subsampling indicated that sequencing depth was expected to affect the degree of clonotype sharing among donors. The small number of donors limited the genetic and exposure-history diversity represented. Sampling was restricted to blood, and TCR repertoires in tissues likely differ from the TCR repertoires found in blood.

As encoded in the germline V gene, CDR1 is LGHNA while CDR2 is YSLEER. Inclusive of the bounding cysteine and phenylalanine, the CDR3 is 19 residues long. The CDR3 DNA has 57 bases and is translated from base 1. V is trimmed back by 3 bases and J by 2 bases, and the junction contains 14 bases that no gene match accounts for. TCR CDR3 regions were amplified from genomic DNA by multiplex PCR using the deep immunoSEQ assay. Extracted genomic DNA from each cell subset was spread evenly across all wells of several immunoSEQ 96-well plates, with each plate serving as a replicate. For unsorted PBMC, roughly 0.3 ug genomic DNA, equal to 30,000 or so T cell genomes, was loaded into each replicate PCR. Unsorted PBMC genomic DNA was sequenced across ten immunoSEQ deep assay plates. Purified libraries were quantified with a Qubit 3.0 fluorometer, sized on a Bioanalyzer 2100, and re-quantified with the KAPA Library Quantification kit. A separate single-read 150-cycle Illumina NextSeq 550 flow cell was used to sequence each immunoSEQ 96-well plate. The authors' analysis ran thus. Because only junctional sequences without quality scores were contained in the immunoSEQ output, filtering matching that applied to full-length reads could not be performed. Sequences were annotated with PyIR, a Python wrapper for IgBLAST v1.9, and V/J genes and CDR3 were assigned using IMGT germline references. Reads were removed for weak V/J assignments (E-value above 1e-6), missing CDR3, stop codons, out-of-frame junctions, or ambiguous translated residues. V3J clonotypes were defined by identical inferred V gene, J gene, and CDR3 amino acid sequence. Percentage overlap between repertoires was calculated by dividing the number of shared unique clonotypes by the size of the smaller repertoire. RTK rarefaction, the Chao1 estimator, and Recon v2.1 estimates of unobserved clonotypes were used to assess repertoire richness. TCRdb limited this immuneACCESS table to in-frame rearrangements with V and J called. A share of clones is missing; checked studies link under half to unresolved V genes, and the rest is unexplained. Clone size and the V and J calls come from that table; the DNA yielded D and trimming. The sample profile shows hundreds of thousands of clones; about 79% of them were found once. The ten largest clones take up approximately 13% of the sample.

The donors were healthy, HIV-negative adults who had no recently reported acute infections or vaccinations. Every donor was a Caucasian adult residing in Nashville, Tennessee, USA. For unsorted samples, tens of millions of PBMCs were counted, and genomic DNA was extracted using the QIAamp DNA Blood Mini kit. Blood was obtained by leukapheresis, after which PBMCs were separated by Ficoll-Histopaque density gradient centrifugation and cryopreserved in liquid nitrogen vapor phase. With regard to this clone: Its antigen is unknown. No quality values exist for individual bases; no much larger clone is one base distant.

This chain is built from TRBV4-3 and TRBJ1-2, with 11 bases aligning to TRBD1. The sample taken for sequencing was PBMCs. This clonotype was sampled from a woman in her forties in good health. Some clones in this sample may be carry-over from other donors' samples. This receptor carries the CDR3 CASSQDLSGTGGKNYGYTF. The DNA sequence reads TGCGCCAGCAGCCAGGACCTTTCCGGGACAGGGGGAAAGAACTATGGCTACACCTTC.